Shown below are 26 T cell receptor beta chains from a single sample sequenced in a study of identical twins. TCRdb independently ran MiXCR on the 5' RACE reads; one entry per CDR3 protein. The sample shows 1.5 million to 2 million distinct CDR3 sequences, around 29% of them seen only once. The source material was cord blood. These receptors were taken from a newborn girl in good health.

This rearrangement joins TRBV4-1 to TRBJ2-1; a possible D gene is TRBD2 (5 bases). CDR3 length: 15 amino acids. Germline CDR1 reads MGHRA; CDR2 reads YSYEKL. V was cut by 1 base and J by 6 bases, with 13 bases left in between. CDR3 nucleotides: TGCGCCAGCAGCCAAGTTACTAGAGTAATCAATGAGCAGTTCTTC. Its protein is CASSQVTRVINEQFF.

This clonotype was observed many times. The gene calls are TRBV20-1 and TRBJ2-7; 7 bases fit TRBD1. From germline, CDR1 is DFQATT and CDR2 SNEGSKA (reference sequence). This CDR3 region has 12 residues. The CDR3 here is CSAGDSSYEQYF. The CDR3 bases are TGCAGCGCCGGGGACAGCTCCTACGAGCAGTACTTC.

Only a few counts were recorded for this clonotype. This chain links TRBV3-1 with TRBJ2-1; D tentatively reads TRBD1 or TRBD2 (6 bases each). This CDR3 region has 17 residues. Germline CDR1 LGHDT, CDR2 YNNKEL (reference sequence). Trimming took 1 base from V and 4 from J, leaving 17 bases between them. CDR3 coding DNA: TGTGCCAGCAGCCAAGCGGGGGCCACACCGTTATACAATGAGCAGTTCTTC. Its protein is CASSQAGATPLYNEQFF.

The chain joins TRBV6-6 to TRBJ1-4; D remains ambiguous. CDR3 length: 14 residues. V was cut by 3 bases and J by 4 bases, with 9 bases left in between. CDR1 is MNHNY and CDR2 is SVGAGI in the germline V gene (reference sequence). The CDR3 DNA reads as TGTGCCAGCAGTTATGGGCGGAATAATGAAAAACTGTTTTTT. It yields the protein CASSYGRNNEKLFF.

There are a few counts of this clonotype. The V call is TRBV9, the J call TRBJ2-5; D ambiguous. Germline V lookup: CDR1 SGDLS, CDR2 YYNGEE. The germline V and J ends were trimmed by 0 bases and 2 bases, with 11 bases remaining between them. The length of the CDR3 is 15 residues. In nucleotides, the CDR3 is TGTGCCAGCAGCGTAGAAGTAGGCTGGCAAGAGACCCAGTACTTC. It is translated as CASSVEVGWQETQYF.

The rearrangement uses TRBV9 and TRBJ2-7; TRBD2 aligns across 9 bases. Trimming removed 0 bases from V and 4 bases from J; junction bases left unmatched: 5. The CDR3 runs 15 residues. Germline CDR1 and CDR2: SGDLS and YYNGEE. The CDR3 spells CASSVEAGGRYEQYF. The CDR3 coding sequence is TGTGCCAGCAGCGTAGAAGCGGGGGGTCGATACGAGCAGTACTTC.

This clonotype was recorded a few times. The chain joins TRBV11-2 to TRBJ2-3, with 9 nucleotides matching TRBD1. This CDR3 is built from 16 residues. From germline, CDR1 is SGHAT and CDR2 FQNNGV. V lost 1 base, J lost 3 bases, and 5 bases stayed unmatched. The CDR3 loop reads CASSLGNRGPTDTQYF. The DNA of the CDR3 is TGTGCCAGCAGCTTAGGCAACAGGGGGCCTACAGATACGCAGTATTTT.

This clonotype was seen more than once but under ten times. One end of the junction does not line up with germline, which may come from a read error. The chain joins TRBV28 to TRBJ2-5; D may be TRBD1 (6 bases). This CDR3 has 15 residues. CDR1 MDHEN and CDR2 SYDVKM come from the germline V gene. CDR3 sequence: CASSLPDRYQETRYF. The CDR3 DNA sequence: TGTGCCAGCAGTTTACCTGACAGGTACCAAGAGACCCGGTACTTC.

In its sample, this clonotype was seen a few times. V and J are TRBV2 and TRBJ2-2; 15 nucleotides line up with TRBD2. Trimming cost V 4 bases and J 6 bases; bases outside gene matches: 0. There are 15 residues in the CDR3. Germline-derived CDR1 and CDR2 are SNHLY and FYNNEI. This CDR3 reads CASSGTSGGAGELFF. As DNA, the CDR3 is TGTGCCAGCAGTGGGACTAGCGGGGGGGCCGGGGAGCTGTTTTTT.

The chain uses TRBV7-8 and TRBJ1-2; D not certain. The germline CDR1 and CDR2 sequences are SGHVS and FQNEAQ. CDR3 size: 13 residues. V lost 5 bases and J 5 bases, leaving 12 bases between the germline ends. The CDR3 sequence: CASSEVSTYGYTF. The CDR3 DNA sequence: TGTGCCAGCAGCGAAGTCTCAACGTATGGCTACACCTTC.

CDR3 in DNA: TGCGCCAGCGCGTCTTCCGAGGCAGATACGCAGTATTTT. It is translated as CASASSEADTQYF. The rearrangement joins TRBV10-1 to TRBJ2-3; D is undetermined. From germline, CDR1 is WNHNN and CDR2 SYGVQD (reference sequence). The CDR3 loop spans 13 amino acids. V was cut by 8 bases and J by 4 bases, with 13 bases left in between.

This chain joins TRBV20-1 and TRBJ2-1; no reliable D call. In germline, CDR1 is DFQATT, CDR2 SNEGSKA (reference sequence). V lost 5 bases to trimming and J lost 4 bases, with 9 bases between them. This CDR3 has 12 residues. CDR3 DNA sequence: TGCAGTGCTGTCGGCAGGTACAATGAGCAGTTCTTC. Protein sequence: CSAVGRYNEQFF.

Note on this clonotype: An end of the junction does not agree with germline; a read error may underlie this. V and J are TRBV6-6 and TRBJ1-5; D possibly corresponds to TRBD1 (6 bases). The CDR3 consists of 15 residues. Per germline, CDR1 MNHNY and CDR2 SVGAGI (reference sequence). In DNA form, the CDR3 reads TGTGCCAGCAGTTACGGGACATATAGCAATCAGCCCCGGCATTTT. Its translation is CASSYGTYSNQPRHF.

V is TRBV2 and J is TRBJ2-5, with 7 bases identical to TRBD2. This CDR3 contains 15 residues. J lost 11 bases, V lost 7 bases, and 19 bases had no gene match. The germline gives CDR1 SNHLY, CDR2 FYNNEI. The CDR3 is CASKESGGPYNEQYF. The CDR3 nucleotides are TGTGCCAGCAAAGAATCGGGGGGACCCTACAATGAGCAGTACTTC.

In DNA form, the CDR3 reads TGCAGTGCGCTAAGGACTAGCGGGACCTACAATGAGCAGTACTTC. Amino acid sequence: CSALRTSGTYNEQYF. The chain has TRBV20-1 and TRBJ2-1, with 12 bases identical to TRBD2. The end of the DNA fits TRBJ2-7 better, so the J call may be wrong. Per germline, CDR1 DFQATT and CDR2 SNEGSKA (reference sequence). CDR3 length: 15 amino acids.

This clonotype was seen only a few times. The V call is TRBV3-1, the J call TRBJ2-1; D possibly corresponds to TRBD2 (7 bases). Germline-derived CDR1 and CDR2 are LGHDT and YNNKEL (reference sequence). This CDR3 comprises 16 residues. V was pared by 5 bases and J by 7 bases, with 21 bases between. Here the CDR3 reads CASSTAQGRGWNEQFF. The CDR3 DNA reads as TGTGCCAGCAGCACCGCCCAGGGGCGGGGGTGGAATGAGCAGTTCTTC.

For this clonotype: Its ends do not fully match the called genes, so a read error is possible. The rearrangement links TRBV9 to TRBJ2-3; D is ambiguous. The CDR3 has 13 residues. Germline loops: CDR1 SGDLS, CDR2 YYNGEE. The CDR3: CASNVGSADTQYF. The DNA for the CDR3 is TGTGCCAGCAACGTAGGGTCGGCAGATACGCAGTATTTT. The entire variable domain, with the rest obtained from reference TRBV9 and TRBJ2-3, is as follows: DSGVTQTPKHLITATGQRVTLRCSPRSGDLSVYWYQQSLDQGLQFLIQYYNGEERAKGNILERFSAQQFPDLHSELNLSSLELGDSALYFCASNVGSADTQYFGPGTRLTVL.

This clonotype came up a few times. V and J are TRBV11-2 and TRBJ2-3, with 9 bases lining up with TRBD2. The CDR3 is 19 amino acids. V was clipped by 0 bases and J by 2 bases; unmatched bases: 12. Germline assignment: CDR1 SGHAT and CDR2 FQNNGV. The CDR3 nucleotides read TGTGCCAGCAGCTTAGATTACGTGGGCCTAGCGGGGCCCACAGATACGCAGTATTTT. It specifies CASSLDYVGLAGPTDTQYF.

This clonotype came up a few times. In nucleotides, the CDR3 is TGCAGTGCTAGGTGGCAGGGGAACACTGAAGCTTTCTTT. This gives the protein CSARWQGNTEAFF. The V and J genes are TRBV20-1 and TRBJ1-1; D perhaps matches TRBD1 (5 bases). The CDR3 spans 13 residues. V was clipped by 3 bases and J by 1 base, with 9 bases between them. Germline V CDR1 and CDR2: DFQATT, SNEGSKA (reference sequence).

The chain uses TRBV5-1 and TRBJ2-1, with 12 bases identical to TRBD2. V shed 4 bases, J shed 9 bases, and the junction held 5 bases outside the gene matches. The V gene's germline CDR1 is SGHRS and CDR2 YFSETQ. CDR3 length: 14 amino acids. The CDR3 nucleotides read TGCGCCAGCAGCGGTGCTAGCGGGGGGGCTGAGCAGTTCTTC. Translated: CASSGASGGAEQFF.

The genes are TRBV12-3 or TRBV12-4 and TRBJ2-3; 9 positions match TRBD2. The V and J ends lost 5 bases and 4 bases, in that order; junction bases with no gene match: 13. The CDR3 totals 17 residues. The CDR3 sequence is CASSAHGLAGLADTQYF. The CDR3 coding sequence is TGTGCCAGCAGTGCACACGGCCTAGCGGGATTAGCAGATACGCAGTATTTT.

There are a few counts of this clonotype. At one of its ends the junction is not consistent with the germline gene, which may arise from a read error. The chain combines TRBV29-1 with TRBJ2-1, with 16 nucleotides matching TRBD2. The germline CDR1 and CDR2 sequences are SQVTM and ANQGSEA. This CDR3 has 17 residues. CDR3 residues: CSVGGTSGRALYNGQFF. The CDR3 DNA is TGCAGCGTTGGAGGGACTAGCGGGAGGGCATTATACAATGGGCAGTTCTTC.

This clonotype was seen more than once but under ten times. CDR3 residues: CASSLSLRTRPIETQYF. The CDR3 DNA reads TGTGCCAGCAGTTTATCTCTCCGGACTAGACCGATTGAGACCCAGTACTTC. The chain employs TRBV28 and TRBJ2-5, with 7 bases fitting TRBD2. The CDR3 loop spans 17 amino acids. Unmatched junction bases numbered 13, after V lost 1 base and J lost 5 bases. Germline V gives CDR1 MDHEN, CDR2 SYDVKM.

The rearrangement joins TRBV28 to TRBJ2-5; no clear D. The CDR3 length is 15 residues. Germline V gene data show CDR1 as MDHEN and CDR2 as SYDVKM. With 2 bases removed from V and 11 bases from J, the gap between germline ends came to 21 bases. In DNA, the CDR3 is TGTGCCAGCAGTTTAAATCGACCAAGGGCCAATGAGCAGTACTTC. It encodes CASSLNRPRANEQYF.

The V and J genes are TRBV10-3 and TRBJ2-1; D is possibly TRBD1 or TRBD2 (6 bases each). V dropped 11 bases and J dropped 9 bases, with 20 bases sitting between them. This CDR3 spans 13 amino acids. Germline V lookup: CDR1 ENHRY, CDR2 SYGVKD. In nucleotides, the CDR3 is TGTGCCTTCTTTCGGGGGCCCCAGGTTGAGCAGTTCTTC. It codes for CAFFRGPQVEQFF.

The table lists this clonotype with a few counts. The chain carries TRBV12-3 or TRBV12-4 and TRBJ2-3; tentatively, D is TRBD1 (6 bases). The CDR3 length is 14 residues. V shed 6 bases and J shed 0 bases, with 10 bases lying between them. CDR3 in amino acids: CASRRTVSTDTQYF. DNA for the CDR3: TGTGCCAGCAGACGGACAGTCAGCACAGATACGCAGTATTTT.